The sequence of this T cell receptor (beta chain) was determined in a study of T-cell memory formation after mild COVID-19. Study findings and constraints: Nothing confirmed that second-wave clones peaking on day 37 were specific for SARS-CoV-2. CD4+ contracting clones were found mainly in CM and EM, and CD8+ ones in EMRA. Cross-reactive memory apparently joined, as some responding clones appeared in pre-infection memory.

The CDR3 covers 15 residues. Trimming removed 3 bases from V and 3 bases from J; junction bases left unmatched: 7. CDR1 and CDR2 (germline): SQVTM, ANQGSEA. MiXCR, run by TCRdb on the 5' RACE reads, gives a single entry per CDR3 protein. The sample has a few hundred thousand distinct CDR3 sequences, approximately 16% seen once. This clonotype was recorded a few times. Its antigen is not identified. The sample consisted of PBMCs or a T cell subset sorted from them (not recorded which). The sequence was collected from a man between 18 and 35 years old who had mild COVID-19 (a few samples of this study predate the infection). Cell type and time point are not known. The rearrangement uses TRBV29-1 and TRBJ2-5; the match to TRBD1 covers 10 bases. This CDR3 is CSVDARTGGEETQYF. The CDR3 region has the DNA TGCAGCGTTGACGCCAGGACAGGGGGGGAAGAGACCCAGTACTTC. Variable domain in full (rest from reference TRBV29-1 and TRBJ2-5): SAVISQKPSRDICQRGTSLTIQCQVDSQVTMMFWYRQQPGQSLTLIATANQGSEATYESGFVIDKFPISRPNLTFSTLTVSNMSPEDSSIYLCSVDARTGGEETQYFGPGTRLLVL.